Listed below are T cell receptor beta chains from one sample, sequenced in a study of CD8+CD57+ T cells in acquired aplastic anemia. TCRdb re-derived calls from the reads in MiXCR, one entry per CDR3 protein. The table shows around 220,000 distinct CDR3 sequences, with over 40% occurring only once. The sequencing input was sorted CD4+, CD8+, or CD8+CD57+ T cells (not recorded which) from PBMCs. These receptors originate from a human donor with aplastic anemia. Each CDR3 is given with its conserved first and last residue. Fields, in order: V gene, J gene, CDR3 protein.

TRBV25-1	TRBJ1-1	CASAGDGDTEAFF
TRBV20-1	TRBJ2-1	CSATNAGTGRIEQFF
TRBV19	TRBJ2-5	CASRRRQQETQYF
TRBV6-1	TRBJ1-2	CASSPHGTGLTGGYGYTF
TRBV9	TRBJ2-7	CASSAREDRGGDEQYF
TRBV10-2	TRBJ1-1	CASSETDSSAFF
TRBV19	TRBJ1-5	CASSPGQGFTNTNQPQHF
TRBV7-2	TRBJ2-3	CASSLAGGPARVDTQYF
TRBV7-3	TRBJ1-2	CASSLRGREGYTF
TRBV15	TRBJ1-1	CATGEGRDFEAFF
TRBV7-3	TRBJ2-1	CASSLVLGDEQFF
TRBV12-3/TRBV12-4	TRBJ2-2	CASSFRGRGHSGELFF
TRBV2	TRBJ2-2	CASGGDSLKNTGELFF
TRBV24-1	TRBJ2-5	CATSSGGTQYF
TRBV20-1	TRBJ1-5	CSARVADGGSQPQHF
TRBV20-1	TRBJ1-2	CSARGDRDWYGYTF
TRBV19	TRBJ2-2	CASSRLAGGSNTGELFF
TRBV9	TRBJ1-5	CASSVLGDSNQPQHF
TRBV5-6	TRBJ1-2	CASSFVASLGQTTGYTF
TRBV2	TRBJ1-3	CASGLGYSGNTIYF
TRBV7-9	TRBJ2-7	CASSPRTGREQYF
TRBV24-1	TRBJ2-3	CATSRGNPDTQYF
TRBV2	TRBJ1-5	CASRSGQGDNQPQHF
TRBV6-5	TRBJ2-3	CASGGGAPSTDTQYF
TRBV6-5	TRBJ2-7	CASSPPDRRWHEQYF
TRBV7-2	TRBJ2-7	CASRWTSGGAYEQYF
TRBV14	TRBJ2-7	CASSQGPGWGRGHYEQYF
TRBV3-1	TRBJ1-2	CASSPSDYGYTF
TRBV9	TRBJ2-3	CASSVADTDTQYF
TRBV7-9	TRBJ1-1	CASSLAGEEEAFF
TRBV7-4	TRBJ2-7	CASSTRQGRAEQYF
TRBV14	TRBJ2-7	CASSEQGFGYEQYF
TRBV10-3	TRBJ2-7	CAISAGGAYEQYF
TRBV12-3/TRBV12-4	TRBJ2-5	CASSLAQTQYF
TRBV2	TRBJ2-6	CAITKMLGQEPGANVLTF
TRBV6-6	TRBJ1-3	CASSEFSSSGNTIYF
TRBV19	TRBJ2-1	CASSQQGGAGQFF
TRBV7-3	TRBJ2-3	CARRGGGGTDTQYF
TRBV2	TRBJ2-2	CASSLGHRALFSVGELFF
TRBV2	TRBJ2-7	CASSEWGGGGTSYEQYF
TRBV7-9	TRBJ1-2	CASSLSGGEMYGYTF
TRBV18	TRBJ2-7	CASSPGQESYEQYF
TRBV12-3/TRBV12-4	TRBJ1-2	CASSPYMKGYTF
TRBV24-1	TRBJ2-3	CATSDSVTDTQYF
TRBV7-9	TRBJ2-5	CASSGWTGEETQYF
TRBV10-2	TRBJ1-2	CASTGQAYERGSLAAGGIWTF
TRBV6-1	TRBJ1-5	CASSETGYGQPQHF
TRBV7-9	TRBJ2-7	CASSLGDEQYF
TRBV20-1	TRBJ1-6	CSARGGTANSPLHF
TRBV9	TRBJ2-3	CASSGSGGIDTQYF
TRBV11-2	TRBJ2-6	CASRATGGSGANVLTF
TRBV10-3	TRBJ1-2	CAISESGPFYGYTF
TRBV7-8	TRBJ2-7	CASSLGGGALEQYF